What follows are 28 T cell receptor beta chains derived from one specimen sequenced in a study of cytomegalovirus exposure and HLA in healthy donors. Profiling relied on immunoSEQ multiplex PCR, and the TCRdb table lists in-frame clones only, not all of them. The data show about 120,000 clones, with approximately 89% seen just once and 1.5% to 2% held by the top ten. Material: PBMCs. The receptors shown here come from a young man in good health and CMV-seronegative.

The chain joins TRBV5-1 to TRBJ1-2; no definite D call. Trimming removed 4 bases from V and 0 bases from J, with 13 bases in between. The CDR3 has 15 residues. Germline V gives CDR1 SGHRS, CDR2 YFSETQ. The CDR3 DNA reads as TGCGCCAGCAGCCCGCGGTTACAAACTAACTATGGCTACACCTTC. It codes for CASSPRLQTNYGYTF.

This clone appeared a few times. This chain joins TRBV6-1 and TRBJ1-5; D is uncertain. Germline V gene data show CDR1 as MNHNS and CDR2 as SASEGT. Trimming removed 1 base from V and 13 bases from J, with 8 bases in between. The CDR3 contains 11 residues. The CDR3 loop reads CASSEDGWQHF. CDR3 in DNA: TGTGCCAGCAGTGAAGACGGGTGGCAGCATTTT.

V is TRBV5-1 and J is TRBJ1-2; 7 bases are shared with TRBD1. The germline CDR1 and CDR2 sequences are SGHRS and YFSETQ. The CDR3 sequence is 14 residues long. V trimming: 0 bases; J trimming: 6 bases; junction bases outside the gene matches: 5. This CDR3 reads CASSLGQGRDGYTF. The CDR3 nucleotides are TGCGCCAGCAGCTTGGGACAGGGACGTGATGGCTACACCTTC. Complete variable domain (other parts from reference TRBV5-1 and TRBJ1-2): KAGVTQTPRYLIKTRGQQVTLSCSPISGHRSVSWYQQTPGQGLQFLFEYFSETQRNKGNFPGRFSGRQFSNSRSEMNVSTLELGDSALYLCASSLGQGRDGYTFGSGTRLTVV.

The gene calls are TRBV7-8 and TRBJ1-5; D is unresolved. Between the trimmed V and J ends, which lost 0 bases and 6 bases, there was a span of 15 bases. The CDR3 spans 16 residues. Per germline, CDR1 SGHVS and CDR2 FQNEAQ. This chain's CDR3 is CASSLAGSWVAQPQHF. The CDR3 DNA is TGTGCCAGCAGCTTAGCGGGGAGTTGGGTTGCTCAGCCCCAGCATTTT.

The V and J genes are TRBV14 and TRBJ1-1; D is perhaps TRBD1 (6 bases). V was pared by 5 bases and J by 5 bases, with 12 bases between. Germline CDR1 is SGHDN and CDR2 is FVKESK. There are 13 residues in the CDR3. CDR3 sequence (DNA): TGTGCCAGCAGCGAGACAGGTGTGACTGAAGCTTTCTTT. Protein sequence: CASSETGVTEAFF.

This chain links TRBV6-4 with TRBJ2-2, with a weak D call TRBD2 (5 bases). The germline gives CDR1 MRHNA, CDR2 SNTAGT. The V end was cut by 8 bases, the J end by 8 bases, with 18 bases between. This CDR3 is 14 amino acids long. CDR3 sequence: CASSTDGERGELFF. The CDR3 DNA reads TGTGCCAGCTCCACGGACGGGGAAAGGGGGGAGCTGTTTTTT.

V is TRBV7-6 and J is TRBJ2-1; 12 bases line up with TRBD2. This CDR3 is 19 amino acids long. Losses at the gene ends were 5 bases for V and 6 bases for J; bases not matched to a gene: 17. Germline-derived CDR1 and CDR2 are SGHVS and FNYEAQ. CDR3 coding DNA: TGTGCCAGCAGCACCCATAACCGAATACTAGCGGGGGGCGGCAATGAGCAGTTCTTC. Translated: CASSTHNRILAGGGNEQFF.

This clone occurred a few times. This chain connects TRBV5-5 to TRBJ1-5, with D possibly matching TRBD1 (6 bases). In germline, CDR1 is SGHKS, CDR2 YYEKEE (reference sequence). This CDR3 has 13 residues. The V end was cut by 0 bases, the J end by 6 bases, with 7 bases between. CDR3 nucleotides: TGTGCCAGCAGCTTGGGGGGGCCTCAGCCCCAGCATTTT. Translating it yields CASSLGGPQPQHF.

The chain has TRBV2 and TRBJ2-7; D is possibly TRBD2 (5 bases). Trimming removed 6 bases from V and 3 bases from J, with 9 bases in between. CDR3 length: 12 residues. Germline CDR1 reads SNHLY; CDR2 reads FYNNEI. CDR3 loop: CASSLEGYEQYF. CDR3 coding DNA: TGTGCCAGCAGCCTAGAGGGCTACGAGCAGTACTTC. Drawing the rest from reference TRBV2 and TRBJ2-7, the complete variable domain is EPEVTQTPSHQVTQMGQEVILRCVPISNHLYFYWYRQILGQKVEFLVSFYNNEISEKSEIFDDQFSVERPDGSNFTLKIRSTKLEDSAMYFCASSLEGYEQYFGPGTRLTVT.

This chain connects TRBV9 to TRBJ2-1; 11 bases are shared with TRBD2. Looked up from germline, CDR1 is SGDLS and CDR2 is YYNGEE. J gave up 9 bases and V 0 bases, and 5 bases lay outside the gene matches. This CDR3 spans 15 amino acids. The CDR3 sequence: CASSVELAGGREQFF. In nucleotides, the CDR3 is TGTGCCAGCAGCGTAGAGTTAGCGGGGGGGCGTGAGCAGTTCTTC.

The table lists this clone with a count of one. V and J are TRBV5-1 and TRBJ2-7; a possible D gene is TRBD2 (5 bases). The CDR3 runs 13 residues. The germline CDR1 and CDR2 sequences are SGHRS and YFSETQ. V dropped 9 bases and J dropped 0 bases, with 13 bases sitting between them. Written as DNA, the CDR3 is TGCGCCACCTCGACCGGGGTCTCCTACGAGCAGTACTTC. Its translation: CATSTGVSYEQYF.

This clone was observed a single time. This chain links TRBV28 with TRBJ2-7; D gene uncertain. V gave up 6 bases and J gave up 2 bases, with 17 bases separating them. The CDR3 loop spans 15 amino acids. CDR1 is MDHEN and CDR2 is SYDVKM in the germline V gene. The CDR3 DNA reads TGTGCCAGCAGACGCTCGCGACTCCAGACCTACGAGCAGTACTTC. Its translation is CASRRSRLQTYEQYF.

V and J are TRBV4-1 and TRBJ2-3; 8 bases line up with TRBD2. The J segment lost 9 bases and the V segment lost 1 base, leaving 6 bases of the junction unmatched. This CDR3 region has 14 residues. In germline, CDR1 is MGHRA, CDR2 YSYEKL. CDR3 sequence: CASSQVFGGGTQYF. CDR3 DNA sequence: TGCGCCAGCAGCCAAGTATTCGGCGGGGGGACGCAGTATTTT.

This clone has just a few counts. In DNA form, the CDR3 reads TGTGCCAGTAGTAGCCGACAGGGGAGCGGCTACGAGCAGTACTTC. This codes for CASSSRQGSGYEQYF. The chain recombines TRBV19 with TRBJ2-7, with 8 bases fitting TRBD1. Germline assignment: CDR1 LNHDA and CDR2 SQIVND (reference sequence). J was trimmed by 3 bases and V by 4 bases; bases with no gene match: 8. The CDR3 runs to 15 residues. Looking up the rest from reference TRBV19 and TRBJ2-7 gives the full variable domain: DGGITQSPKYLFRKEGQNVTLSCEQNLNHDAMYWYRQDPGQGLRLIYYSQIVNDFQKGDIAEGYSVSREKKESFPLTVTSAQKNPTAFYLCASSSRQGSGYEQYFGPGTRLTVT.

The CDR3 spells CASSSGFRYGYTF. The CDR3 nucleotides read TGTGCCAGCAGTTCAGGGTTTAGGTATGGCTACACCTTC. The gene calls are TRBV28 and TRBJ1-2; the D gene is possibly TRBD1 (5 bases). The CDR3 spans 13 residues. V lost 4 bases and J lost 5, with 11 bases in between. From germline, CDR1 is MDHEN and CDR2 SYDVKM.

The J gene is TRBJ2-1, the V gene TRBV2; 8 bases map to TRBD2. With V trimmed by 9 bases and J by 6 bases, 31 bases remained unmatched. The CDR3 totals 21 residues. Germline V gene sequence: CDR1 SNHLY, CDR2 FYNNEI. CDR3 region: CARGWDFLFYLREGVGNEQFF. CDR3 nucleotide sequence: TGTGCCAGGGGTTGGGACTTTTTATTCTACTTACGGGAGGGGGTTGGCAATGAGCAGTTCTTC.

The rearrangement joins TRBV2 to TRBJ1-1, with unresolved D. Germline assignment: CDR1 SNHLY and CDR2 FYNNEI. V gave up 8 bases and J gave up 2 bases, with 15 bases separating them. This CDR3 is built from 14 residues. CDR3: CASQVGRHNTEAFF. The CDR3 bases are TGTGCCAGCCAAGTGGGTAGACACAACACTGAAGCTTTCTTT.

This chain connects TRBV6-5 to TRBJ2-2; TRBD1 is a possible D gene (5 bases). In germline, CDR1 is MNHEY, CDR2 SVGAGI. The CDR3 extends over 14 amino acids. Between the trimmed V and J ends, which lost 5 bases and 5 bases, there was a span of 12 bases. The CDR3 DNA reads as TGTGCCAGCAGTCCCAGGGTAGAGACCGGGGAGCTGTTTTTT. Translated, it gives CASSPRVETGELFF.

This clone was picked up one time. The chain employs TRBV21-1 and TRBJ1-4; the table gives TRBD1 as D, unverified against the DNA. TRBV21-1 is a listed pseudogene. The CDR3 has 16 residues. Here the CDR3 reads CASSKREGDRGEKLFF. CDR3 DNA sequence: TGTGCCAGCAGCAAAAGGGAGGGGGACAGGGGGGAAAAACTGTTTTTT.

The gene calls are TRBV28 and TRBJ2-1; D gene unclear. This CDR3 has 16 amino acids. The germline gives CDR1 MDHEN, CDR2 SYDVKM. Trimming removed 4 bases at V and 0 bases at J, with 13 bases between. The DNA of the CDR3 is TGTGCCAGCAGTTCCCCGAGGAGAAGCTCCTACAATGAGCAGTTCTTC. Residues: CASSSPRRSSYNEQFF.

This chain connects TRBV9 to TRBJ2-1; TRBD2 agrees at 8 bases. J gave up 1 base and V 3 bases, and 9 bases lay outside the gene matches. Germline CDR1 and CDR2: SGDLS and YYNGEE. The CDR3 has 17 residues. The CDR3 nucleotides are TGTGCCAGCAGCGGACTCGCTATAGCGGGATCCTACAATGAGCAGTTCTTC. Translation: CASSGLAIAGSYNEQFF.

The chain joins TRBV28 to TRBJ2-7; 12 nucleotides line up with TRBD2. The CDR3 length is 15 residues. Germline V CDR1 and CDR2: MDHEN, SYDVKM. V lost 4 bases and J lost 5; bases outside the gene matches: 6. Here the CDR3 reads CASSSFRLAGDEQYF. As DNA, the CDR3 is TGTGCCAGCAGTTCGTTTAGACTAGCGGGAGACGAGCAGTACTTC.

The V call is TRBV10-2, the J call TRBJ2-2, with TRBD1 matching over 11 bases. Unmatched junction bases numbered 6, after V lost 8 bases and J lost 4 bases. Germline V CDR1 and CDR2: WSHSY, SAAADI. This CDR3 is 15 amino acids long. The CDR3 DNA reads as TGCGCCAGCGTAACCGGGACAGGGGGCACCGGGGAGCTGTTTTTT. This sequence encodes CASVTGTGGTGELFF.

The V call is TRBV5-1, the J call TRBJ2-7; unclear D gene. The V end lost 0 bases, the J end lost 1 base, and 11 bases lay between the germline ends. Germline V lookup: CDR1 SGHRS, CDR2 YFSETQ. CDR3 length: 15 residues. The CDR3 loop is CASSLEHTVSYEQYF. The CDR3 DNA is TGCGCCAGCAGCTTGGAACATACAGTATCCTACGAGCAGTACTTC.

CDR3 in DNA: TGTGCCAGTAGCTCGCTGGGCTTGGATGAGCAGTTCTTC. Translating it yields CASSSLGLDEQFF. The genes are TRBV19 and TRBJ2-1; D is unresolved. Trimming pared 6 bases from V and 8 bases from J, leaving 14 bases between. CDR1 is LNHDA, CDR2 SQIVND, per germline (reference sequence). This CDR3 is built from 13 residues.

This chain uses TRBV28 with TRBJ1-5; 9 bases are a match to TRBD1. CDR3 length: 13 amino acids. V shed 11 bases, J shed 7 bases, and the junction held 9 bases outside the gene matches. Germline loops: CDR1 MDHEN, CDR2 SYDVKM. The CDR3 sequence is CAHKDRGRQPQHF. DNA of the CDR3: TGTGCCCATAAAGACAGGGGGAGGCAGCCCCAGCATTTT.

The chain joins TRBV7-6 to TRBJ1-3; no definite D call. V lost 1 base and J lost 7, with 14 bases in between. Per the germline V gene, CDR1 is SGHVS and CDR2 is FNYEAQ. The CDR3 loop spans 15 amino acids. Here the CDR3 reads CASSLELGKLNTIYF. CDR3 DNA: TGTGCCAGCAGCTTAGAACTAGGGAAGCTCAACACCATATATTTT.

This sequence joins TRBV6-5 and TRBJ1-1; a possible D gene is TRBD1 (5 bases). CDR1 is MNHEY, CDR2 SVGAGI, per germline. The CDR3 extends over 14 amino acids. V lost 8 bases and J lost 4, with 17 bases in between. The CDR3 spells CASLAVGGGTEAFF. The CDR3, as DNA: TGTGCCAGCCTAGCTGTGGGGGGGGGCACTGAAGCTTTCTTT.